The 29 T cell receptor beta chains below come from one sample, sequenced in a study of cytomegalovirus exposure and HLA in healthy donors. The PCR had 60 Vbeta and 13 Jbeta primers. Sequenced by immunoSEQ multiplex PCR; TCRdb stores in-frame clones only, minus some. Of 140,000 or so clones listed, about 72% are singletons. The sequenced sample consisted of PBMCs. Source of these receptors: a man between 60 and 75 years old in good health and CMV-seronegative.

As concerns this clone: Other DNA sequences in this specimen translate into the identical CDR3. J is TRBJ2-5 and V is TRBV9; a weak D match, TRBD2 (6 bases). V dropped 0 bases and J dropped 2 bases, with 8 bases sitting between them. This CDR3 is 14 amino acids long. In germline, CDR1 is SGDLS, CDR2 YYNGEE. The CDR3 bases are TGTGCCAGCAGCGTAGGCGGGATTCAAGAGACCCAGTACTTC. It yields the protein CASSVGGIQETQYF.

The chain employs TRBV4-3 and TRBJ2-2; 9 bases map to TRBD2. V was clipped by 0 bases and J by 6 bases; unmatched bases: 8. This CDR3 has 17 residues. Germline V CDR1 and CDR2: LGHNA, YSLEER. CDR3 sequence (DNA): TGCGCCAGCAGCCAAGATCCGGTAGCGGGAGAATCCGGGGAGCTGTTTTTT. Its translation is CASSQDPVAGESGELFF.

CDR3 amino acids: CSVDWTSGSTGELFF. CDR3 DNA sequence: TGCAGCGTTGACTGGACTAGCGGGAGCACCGGGGAGCTGTTTTTT. The rearrangement uses TRBV29-1 and TRBJ2-2; 13 nucleotides agree with TRBD2. The CDR3 spans 15 residues. The V gene end was trimmed by 3 bases and the J gene end by 4 bases; junction bases not matched to a gene: 2. CDR1 and CDR2 from the germline V gene are SQVTM and ANQGSEA.

The chain recombines TRBV10-3 with TRBJ2-5; 10 positions agree with TRBD2. From germline, CDR1 is ENHRY and CDR2 SYGVKD. V shed 7 bases, J shed 9 bases, and the junction held 11 bases outside the gene matches. CDR3 length: 14 residues. The CDR3 sequence is CAITPSGSGEAQYF. The DNA for the CDR3 is TGTGCCATCACCCCTAGCGGGAGTGGTGAGGCCCAGTACTTC.

This clone was seen once. The chain recombines TRBV5-1 with TRBJ2-7, with TRBD1 matching over 9 bases. Per germline, CDR1 SGHRS and CDR2 YFSETQ. The CDR3 is 15 amino acids. Unmatched junction bases numbered 3, after V lost 0 bases and J lost 2 bases. The DNA of the CDR3 is TGCGCCAGCAGCTTGGTCGGACAGGGGACCTACGAGCAGTACTTC. Encoded protein: CASSLVGQGTYEQYF.

This rearrangement joins TRBV5-1 to TRBJ2-3; possibly TRBD2 for D (6 bases). The germline CDR1 and CDR2 sequences are SGHRS and YFSETQ. V lost 2 bases and J 4 bases, leaving 20 bases between the germline ends. The length of the CDR3 is 17 residues. The CDR3 coding sequence is TGCGCCAGCAGCTTTCCCTCGGGAGCGGGCTGGGCAGATACGCAGTATTTT. Encoded protein: CASSFPSGAGWADTQYF.

V and J are TRBV2 and TRBJ1-1; 7 nucleotides align to TRBD1. The CDR3 length is 15 residues. Germline CDR1 reads SNHLY; CDR2 reads FYNNEI. J was trimmed by 1 base and V by 0 bases; bases with no gene match: 2. The CDR3 sequence is CASSEAQGENTEAFF. The CDR3 region has the DNA TGTGCCAGCAGTGAAGCGCAGGGGGAGAACACTGAAGCTTTCTTT.

This chain connects TRBV4-2 to TRBJ1-4; 7 bases are shared with TRBD1. The CDR3 sequence is 16 residues long. The V gene's germline CDR1 is LGHNA and CDR2 YNFKEQ. With 4 bases clipped from V and 0 bases from J, the junction kept 5 bases outside the gene matches. Here the CDR3 DNA reads TGTGCCAGCAGCCGCGGGGACAGCGCAACTAATGAAAAACTGTTTTTT. It translates to CASSRGDSATNEKLFF.

The CDR3 bases are TGTGCCAGCAGTGATCCCGGGACAGGGGATAACACTGAAGCTTTCTTT. Translation gives CASSDPGTGDNTEAFF. The chain recombines TRBV6-1 with TRBJ1-1, with TRBD1 matching over 10 bases. CDR1 and CDR2 (germline): MNHNS, SASEGT. With 3 bases clipped from V and 2 bases from J, the junction kept 6 bases outside the gene matches. The CDR3 totals 16 residues.

The chain recombines TRBV7-6 with TRBJ2-7; 7 nucleotides align to TRBD2. Per germline, CDR1 SGHVS and CDR2 FNYEAQ. The CDR3 loop spans 16 amino acids. With 5 bases clipped from V and 6 bases from J, the junction kept 16 bases outside the gene matches. The CDR3 sequence is CASSPAPLAVSGEQYF. CDR3 nucleotide sequence: TGTGCCAGCAGCCCCGCCCCGCTAGCGGTGAGTGGCGAGCAGTACTTC.

The rearrangement links TRBV7-6 to TRBJ1-4; perhaps TRBD1 as D (5 bases). CDR3 length equals 14 residues. V was pared by 6 bases and J by 3 bases, with 11 bases between. Looked up from germline, CDR1 is SGHVS and CDR2 is FNYEAQ. The CDR3 loop reads CASSSTAANEKLFF. DNA of the CDR3: TGTGCCAGCAGTTCGACAGCCGCTAATGAAAAACTGTTTTTT.

The V gene is TRBV4-1, the J gene TRBJ2-1, with 7 bases that match TRBD2. The V segment lost 3 bases and the J segment 6 bases; nucleotides outside the gene matches: 8. This CDR3 spans 15 amino acids. CDR1 and CDR2 (germline): MGHRA, YSYEKL. The CDR3 reads CASSQAGEGPNEQFF. The CDR3, as DNA: TGCGCCAGCAGCCAGGCGGGGGAGGGCCCCAATGAGCAGTTCTTC.

In its sample, this clone was seen a few times. The genes are TRBV27 and TRBJ2-1; 11 positions agree with TRBD2. The CDR3 contains 15 residues. Per germline, CDR1 MNHEY and CDR2 SMNVEV (reference sequence). The J segment lost 6 bases and the V segment lost 7 bases, leaving 8 bases of the junction unmatched. In DNA form, the CDR3 reads TGTGCCAGCACCATAGCGGGGGGGAGAGTCAATGAGCAGTTCTTC. It yields the protein CASTIAGGRVNEQFF.

The chain couples TRBV18 to TRBJ2-1, with D tentatively TRBD2 (6 bases). Per the germline V gene, CDR1 is KGHSH and CDR2 is LQKENI. The CDR3 length is 15 residues. The V gene lost 2 bases and the J gene lost 6 bases, with 14 bases spanning the gap. The CDR3 DNA reads TGTGCCAGCTCACCAGGGTCCGGGACTTTCAATGAGCAGTTCTTC. It specifies CASSPGSGTFNEQFF.

The chain links TRBV4-3 to TRBJ2-2; D gene unclear. V was pared by 1 base and J by 8 bases, with 5 bases between. This CDR3 has 12 residues. CDR1 and CDR2 (germline): LGHNA, YSLEER. CDR3 DNA: TGCGCCAGCAGCCAAGTGGAGGGGGAGCTGTTTTTT. Translation: CASSQVEGELFF.

The J gene is TRBJ1-5, the V gene TRBV2; 7 bases map to TRBD1. Germline V lookup: CDR1 SNHLY, CDR2 FYNNEI. There are 15 residues in the CDR3. With V trimmed by 3 bases and J by 4 bases, 6 bases remained unmatched. The CDR3 loop is CASSEGGQPNQPQHF. CDR3 sequence (DNA): TGTGCCAGCAGTGAGGGGGGACAGCCGAATCAGCCCCAGCATTTT.

The rearrangement uses TRBV7-3 and TRBJ2-2; 12 nucleotides align to TRBD2. J was trimmed by 4 bases and V by 4 bases; bases with no gene match: 4. The CDR3 consists of 16 residues. Germline lookup yields CDR1 SGHTA and CDR2 FQGTGA. CDR3 amino acids: CASSSGTSGPTGELFF. Written as DNA, the CDR3 is TGTGCCAGCAGCTCGGGGACTAGCGGGCCCACCGGGGAGCTGTTTTTT.

V usage is TRBV11-1 and J usage is TRBJ2-3, with D perhaps TRBD1 (5 bases). Germline V gene data show CDR1 as SGHAT and CDR2 as FQDESV (reference sequence). With 5 bases removed from V and 0 bases from J, the gap between germline ends came to 15 bases. This CDR3 contains 16 residues. The CDR3 reads CASSPRTPRSTDTQYF. DNA of the CDR3: TGTGCCAGCAGCCCGAGGACACCTAGGAGCACAGATACGCAGTATTTT.

The chain's CDR3 is CASSEVALEGSPLHF. CDR3 DNA: TGTGCCAGCAGTGAAGTGGCCCTCGAGGGATCACCCCTCCACTTT. This chain connects TRBV6-1 to TRBJ1-6; D gene uncertain. Trimming removed 1 base from V and 10 bases from J, with 14 bases in between. The CDR3 covers 15 residues. Germline V gene sequence: CDR1 MNHNS, CDR2 SASEGT.

V and J are TRBV6-1 and TRBJ1-1; 7 bases align to TRBD1. Germline V gene lookup returns CDR1 MNHNS and CDR2 SASEGT. Trimming removed 6 bases from V and 7 bases from J; junction bases left unmatched: 14. This CDR3 has 15 residues. CDR3 amino acids: CASSPLTGRICEAFF. CDR3 sequence (DNA): TGTGCCAGCAGCCCTCTGACAGGGCGCATATGTGAAGCTTTCTTT.

As to this clone: Sequence at one end of the junction differs from germline and may be a read error. This rearrangement joins TRBV4-1 to TRBJ2-1; D is possibly TRBD2 (6 bases). The CDR3 totals 13 residues. Germline CDR1 reads MGHRA; CDR2 reads YSYEKL. The CDR3 protein is CASSQEEKGRRVF. CDR3 coding DNA: TGCGCCAGCAGCCAAGAGGAAAAGGGACGGAGGGTCTTC.

V is TRBV6-1 and J is TRBJ1-1; TRBD1 matches at 8 bases. V was pared by 5 bases and J by 2 bases, with 7 bases of the junction left unmatched. Germline V gives CDR1 MNHNS, CDR2 SASEGT. CDR3 length: 15 residues. CDR3 nucleotide sequence: TGTGCCAGCAGTCTGGACAGGGCTTATAACACTGAAGCTTTCTTT. This encodes CASSLDRAYNTEAFF.

A word on this clone: At one boundary the junction diverges from the germline segment, which might be a read error. This chain joins TRBV7-9 and TRBJ2-1; 8 positions agree with TRBD2. The CDR3 is made up of 19 amino acids. The germline gives CDR1 SEHNR, CDR2 FQNEAQ (reference sequence). The CDR3 loop reads CSSSLDLAWGAGGYNEQFF. In nucleotides, the CDR3 is TGTTCCAGCAGCTTAGATCTCGCCTGGGGTGCGGGAGGCTACAATGAGCAGTTCTTC. The variable domain in full, completed from reference TRBV7-9 and TRBJ2-1, reads DTGVSQNPRHKITKRGQNVTFRCDPISEHNRLYWYRQTLGQGPEFLTYFQNEAQLEKSRLLSDRFSAERPKGSFSTLEIQRTEQGDSAMYLCSSSLDLAWGAGGYNEQFFGPGTRLTVL.

The gene calls are TRBV19 and TRBJ1-5; 9 nucleotides line up with TRBD1. The ends lost 7 bases at V and 6 bases at J; junction bases unmatched: 7. This CDR3 spans 14 amino acids. Germline V lookup: CDR1 LNHDA, CDR2 SQIVND (reference sequence). This chain's CDR3 is CASIADRGGQPQHF. In nucleotides, the CDR3 is TGTGCCAGTATCGCGGACAGGGGAGGTCAGCCCCAGCATTTT.

This clone was recorded a few times. The chain joins TRBV6-1 to TRBJ1-5, with D maybe TRBD1 (6 bases). The CDR3 contains 15 residues. Germline loops: CDR1 MNHNS, CDR2 SASEGT. Trimming stripped 4 bases from V and 2 bases from J, with 12 bases between. As DNA, the CDR3 is TGTGCCAGCAGTGTCTCACAGGGTCGCAATCAGCCCCAGCATTTT. Amino acids: CASSVSQGRNQPQHF.

The CDR3: CASQEQGPNLGANVLTF. In DNA, the CDR3 is TGTGCCAGCCAGGAACAGGGCCCAAACCTTGGGGCCAACGTCCTGACTTTC. This chain connects TRBV10-3 to TRBJ2-6, with a possible D match to TRBD1 (6 bases). The germline V gene has CDR1 ENHRY and CDR2 SYGVKD. V was trimmed by 10 bases and J by 3 bases, leaving 22 bases between them. This CDR3 has 17 residues.

This rearrangement joins TRBV6-1 to TRBJ2-7, with 7 nucleotides matching TRBD2. The CDR3 contains 14 residues. Germline V gene sequence: CDR1 MNHNS, CDR2 SASEGT. The trim removed 6 bases at V and 4 bases at J, leaving 9 bases unmatched. CDR3 amino acids: CASSPTSGGYEQYF. The CDR3 coding sequence is TGTGCCAGCAGCCCGACATCGGGGGGTTACGAGCAGTACTTC.

A few counts support this clone. The chain is built from TRBV29-1 and TRBJ2-2; 7 bases are shared with TRBD1. CDR1 is SQVTM, CDR2 ANQGSEA, per germline. The ends lost 4 bases at V and 7 bases at J; junction bases unmatched: 6. The CDR3 length is 13 residues. In DNA, the CDR3 is TGCAGCGTTGGAGGGGGCGCAGGCGGGGAGCTGTTTTTT. Protein: CSVGGGAGGELFF.

The CDR3 loop reads CASSASLREGISAEAFF. CDR3 nucleotides: TGTGCCAGCAGCGCTTCGTTAAGGGAGGGCATCAGCGCTGAAGCTTTCTTT. This sequence joins TRBV9 and TRBJ1-1; D not certain. Deletions cut 3 bases from V and 6 bases from J, with 24 bases between. This CDR3 spans 17 amino acids. Germline V gene sequence: CDR1 SGDLS, CDR2 YYNGEE.